Reported below is one TCR beta chain. Authors' data handling: Amplified reference gene primers provided the basis for estimating nucleated cell counts. Some clones are missing from TCRdb's copy, which holds only in-frame ones; the method was immunoSEQ multiplex PCR. V and J calls and clone size come straight from that table; D and trimming were deduced from the DNA. The sample carries fewer than 60,000 clones, over 80% recorded once. It was during active infection that Seattle patients were enrolled and then longitudinally followed. The CDR3 length is 15 residues. Germline V gene data show CDR1 as MDHEN and CDR2 as SYDVKM. V shed 6 bases and J shed 0 bases, with 14 bases lying between them. This record comes from a study of blood T cell repertoires in COVID-19. About the study: COVID-19 samples, acute and convalescent, were from the United States, Italy and Spain. In each case, the material was cDNA or gDNA derived from T cells, B-cell-depleted T cells, or PBMCs.

The chain joins TRBV28 to TRBJ1-1, with a possible D match to TRBD1 (6 bases). The clonotype was recovered from a man between 25 and 39 years old with COVID-19, enrolled during active disease. Sequenced: peripheral blood. The CDR3 DNA reads TGTGCCAGCAGCCACCCAACAGGGCTGAACACTGAAGCTTTCTTT. This sequence encodes CASSHPTGLNTEAFF.